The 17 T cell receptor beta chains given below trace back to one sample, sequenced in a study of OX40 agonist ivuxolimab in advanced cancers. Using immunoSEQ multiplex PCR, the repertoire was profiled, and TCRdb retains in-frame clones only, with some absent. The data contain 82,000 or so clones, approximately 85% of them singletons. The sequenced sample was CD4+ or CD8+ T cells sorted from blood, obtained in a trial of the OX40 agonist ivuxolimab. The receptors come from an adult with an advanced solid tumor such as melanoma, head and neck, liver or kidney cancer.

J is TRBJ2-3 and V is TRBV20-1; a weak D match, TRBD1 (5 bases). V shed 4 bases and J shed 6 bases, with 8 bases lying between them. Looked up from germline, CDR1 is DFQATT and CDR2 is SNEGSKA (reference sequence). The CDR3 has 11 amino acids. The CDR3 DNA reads TGCAGTGCTAAGGGGCTCGATACGCAGTATTTT. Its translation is CSAKGLDTQYF.

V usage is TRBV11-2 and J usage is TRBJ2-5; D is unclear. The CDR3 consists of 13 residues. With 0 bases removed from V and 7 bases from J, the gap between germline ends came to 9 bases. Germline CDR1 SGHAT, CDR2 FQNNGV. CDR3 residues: CASSLDPHGTQYF. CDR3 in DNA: TGTGCCAGCAGCTTAGACCCGCACGGGACCCAGTACTTC.

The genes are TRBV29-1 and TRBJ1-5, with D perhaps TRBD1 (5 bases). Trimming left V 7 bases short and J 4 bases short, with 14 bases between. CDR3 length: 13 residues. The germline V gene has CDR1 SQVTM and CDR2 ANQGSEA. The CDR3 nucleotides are TGCAGCGGATCCGCGGGACTTAATCAGCCCCAGCATTTT. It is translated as CSGSAGLNQPQHF.

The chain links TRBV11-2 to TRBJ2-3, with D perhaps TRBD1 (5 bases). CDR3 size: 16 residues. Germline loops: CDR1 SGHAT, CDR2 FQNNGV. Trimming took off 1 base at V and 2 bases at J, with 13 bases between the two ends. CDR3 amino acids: CASSLVLAGYTDTQYF. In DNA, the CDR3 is TGTGCCAGCAGCTTAGTTCTGGCAGGGTACACAGATACGCAGTATTTT.

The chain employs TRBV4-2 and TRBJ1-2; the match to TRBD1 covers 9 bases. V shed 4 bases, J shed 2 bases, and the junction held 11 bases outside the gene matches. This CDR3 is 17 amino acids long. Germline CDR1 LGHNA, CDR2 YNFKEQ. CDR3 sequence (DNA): TGTGCCAGCAGCCCCGACCCCGGACAGGGGCCGAACTATGGCTACACCTTC. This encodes CASSPDPGQGPNYGYTF.

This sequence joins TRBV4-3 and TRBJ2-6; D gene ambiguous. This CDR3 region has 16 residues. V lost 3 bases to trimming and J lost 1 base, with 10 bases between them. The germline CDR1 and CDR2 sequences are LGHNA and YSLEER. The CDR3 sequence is CASSQQIRSGANVLTF. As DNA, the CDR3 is TGCGCCAGCAGCCAGCAAATTAGGTCTGGGGCCAACGTCCTGACTTTC.

The CDR3 protein is CASRPDGFYGYTF. The CDR3 DNA reads TGTGCCAGCAGGCCCGACGGATTCTATGGCTACACCTTC. V is TRBV2 and J is TRBJ1-2; D is uncertain. V lost 6 bases and J 4 bases, leaving 12 bases between the germline ends. This CDR3 has 13 residues. CDR1 is SNHLY, CDR2 FYNNEI, per germline.

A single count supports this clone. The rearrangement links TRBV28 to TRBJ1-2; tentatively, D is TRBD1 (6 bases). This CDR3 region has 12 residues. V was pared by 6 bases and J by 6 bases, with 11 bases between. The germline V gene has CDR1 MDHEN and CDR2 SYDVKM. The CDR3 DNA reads TGTGCCAGCAGCGGACAGCCCGATGGCTACACCTTC. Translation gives CASSGQPDGYTF.

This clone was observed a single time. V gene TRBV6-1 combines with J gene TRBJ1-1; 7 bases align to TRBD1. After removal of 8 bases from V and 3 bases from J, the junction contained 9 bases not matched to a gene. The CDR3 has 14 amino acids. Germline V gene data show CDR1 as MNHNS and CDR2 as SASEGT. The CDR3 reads CASWRGREDTEAFF. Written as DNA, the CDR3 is TGTGCCAGCTGGAGGGGGCGGGAGGACACTGAAGCTTTCTTT.

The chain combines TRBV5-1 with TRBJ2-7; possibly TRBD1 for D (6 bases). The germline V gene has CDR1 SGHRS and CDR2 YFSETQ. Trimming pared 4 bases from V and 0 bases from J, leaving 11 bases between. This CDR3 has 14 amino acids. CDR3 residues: CASSPDSLSYEQYF. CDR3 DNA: TGCGCCAGCAGCCCGGACAGCCTCTCCTACGAGCAGTACTTC.

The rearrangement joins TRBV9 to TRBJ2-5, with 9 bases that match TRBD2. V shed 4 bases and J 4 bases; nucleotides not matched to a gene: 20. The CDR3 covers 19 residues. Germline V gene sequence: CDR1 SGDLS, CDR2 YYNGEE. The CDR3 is CASSPGVGGGGATRETQYF. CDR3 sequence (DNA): TGTGCCAGCAGCCCCGGCGTGGGGGGCGGGGGGGCGACCCGAGAGACCCAGTACTTC.

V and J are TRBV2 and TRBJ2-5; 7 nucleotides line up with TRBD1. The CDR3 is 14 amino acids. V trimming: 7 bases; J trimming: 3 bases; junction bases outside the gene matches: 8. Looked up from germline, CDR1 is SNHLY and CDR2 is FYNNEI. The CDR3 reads CASKADRWEETQYF. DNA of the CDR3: TGTGCCAGCAAGGCGGACAGGTGGGAAGAGACCCAGTACTTC. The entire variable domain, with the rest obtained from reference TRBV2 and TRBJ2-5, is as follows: EPEVTQTPSHQVTQMGQEVILRCVPISNHLYFYWYRQILGQKVEFLVSFYNNEISEKSEIFDDQFSVERPDGSNFTLKIRSTKLEDSAMYFCASKADRWEETQYFGPGTRLLVL.

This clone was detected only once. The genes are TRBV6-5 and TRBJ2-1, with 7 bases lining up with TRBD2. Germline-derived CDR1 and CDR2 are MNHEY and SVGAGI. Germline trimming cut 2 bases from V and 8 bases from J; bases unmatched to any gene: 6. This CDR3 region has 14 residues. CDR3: CASSYMGGRDEQFF. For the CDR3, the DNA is TGTGCCAGCAGTTACATGGGGGGGAGGGATGAGCAGTTCTTC.

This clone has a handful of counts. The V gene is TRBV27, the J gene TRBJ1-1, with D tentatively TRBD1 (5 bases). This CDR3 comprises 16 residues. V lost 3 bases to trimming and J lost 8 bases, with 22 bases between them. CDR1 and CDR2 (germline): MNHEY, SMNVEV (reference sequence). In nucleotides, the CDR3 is TGTGCCAGCAGTTTTCAGGGACCCAGCCAAGGAAGAGAAGCTTTCTTT. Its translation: CASSFQGPSQGREAFF.

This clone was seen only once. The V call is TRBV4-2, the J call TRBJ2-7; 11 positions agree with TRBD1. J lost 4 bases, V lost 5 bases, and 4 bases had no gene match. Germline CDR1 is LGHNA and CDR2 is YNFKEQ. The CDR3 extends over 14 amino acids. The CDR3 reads CASSSGQGVYEQYF. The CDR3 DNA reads TGTGCCAGCAGCTCGGGACAGGGGGTATACGAGCAGTACTTC.

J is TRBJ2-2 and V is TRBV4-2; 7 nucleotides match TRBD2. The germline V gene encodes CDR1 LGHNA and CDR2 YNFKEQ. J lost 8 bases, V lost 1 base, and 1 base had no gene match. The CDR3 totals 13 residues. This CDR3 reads CASSQAAGGELFF. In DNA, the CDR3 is TGTGCCAGCAGCCAAGCAGCGGGGGGGGAGCTGTTTTTT.

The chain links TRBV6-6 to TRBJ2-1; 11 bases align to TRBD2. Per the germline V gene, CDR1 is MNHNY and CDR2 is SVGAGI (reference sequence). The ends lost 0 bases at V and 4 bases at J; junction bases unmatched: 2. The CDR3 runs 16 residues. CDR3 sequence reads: CASSYSTSGAYNEQFF. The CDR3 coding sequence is TGTGCCAGCAGTTACTCGACTAGCGGGGCTTACAATGAGCAGTTCTTC.